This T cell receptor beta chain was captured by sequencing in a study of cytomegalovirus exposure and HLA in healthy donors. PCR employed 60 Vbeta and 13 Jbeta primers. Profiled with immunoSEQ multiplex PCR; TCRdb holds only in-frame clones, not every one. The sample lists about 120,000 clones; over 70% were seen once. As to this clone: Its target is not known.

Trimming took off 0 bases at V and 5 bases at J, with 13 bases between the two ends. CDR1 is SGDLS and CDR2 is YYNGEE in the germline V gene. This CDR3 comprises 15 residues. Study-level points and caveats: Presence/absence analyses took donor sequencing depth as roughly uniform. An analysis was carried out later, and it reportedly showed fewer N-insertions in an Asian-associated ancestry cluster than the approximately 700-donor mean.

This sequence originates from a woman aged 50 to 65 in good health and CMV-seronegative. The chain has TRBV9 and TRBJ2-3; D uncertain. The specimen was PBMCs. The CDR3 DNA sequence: TGTGCCAGCAGCGTAGCGTCTAGTGGTGGAGATACGCAGTATTTT. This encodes CASSVASSGGDTQYF.